This section outlines one T cell receptor (beta chain) sequence together with its context. This sample was included in a study of beta chain features in type 1 diabetes. Based on CD45RO/CCR7/CD25/CD127/CD95/CD27, CD4+ regulatory, stem cell-like memory, naive and central memory cells were sorted. The sequenced template was cDNA made from the entire isolated RNA. Profiled with immunoSEQ multiplex PCR; TCRdb holds only in-frame clones, not every one. The sample has just over 450,000 clones, approximately 30% seen once. The CDR3 runs 13 residues. With 2 bases removed from V and 1 base from J, the gap between germline ends came to 8 bases. Germline lookup yields CDR1 GTSNPN and CDR2 SVGIG (reference sequence).

This receptor was taken from a man aged 18 to 30 in good health. The sample consisted of naive CD4+ T cells from blood. This chain links TRBV30 with TRBJ1-1; D unclear. The CDR3 coding sequence is TGTGCCTGGAGTTTCATTTCGAACACTGAAGCTTTCTTT. Residues: CAWSFISNTEAFF.